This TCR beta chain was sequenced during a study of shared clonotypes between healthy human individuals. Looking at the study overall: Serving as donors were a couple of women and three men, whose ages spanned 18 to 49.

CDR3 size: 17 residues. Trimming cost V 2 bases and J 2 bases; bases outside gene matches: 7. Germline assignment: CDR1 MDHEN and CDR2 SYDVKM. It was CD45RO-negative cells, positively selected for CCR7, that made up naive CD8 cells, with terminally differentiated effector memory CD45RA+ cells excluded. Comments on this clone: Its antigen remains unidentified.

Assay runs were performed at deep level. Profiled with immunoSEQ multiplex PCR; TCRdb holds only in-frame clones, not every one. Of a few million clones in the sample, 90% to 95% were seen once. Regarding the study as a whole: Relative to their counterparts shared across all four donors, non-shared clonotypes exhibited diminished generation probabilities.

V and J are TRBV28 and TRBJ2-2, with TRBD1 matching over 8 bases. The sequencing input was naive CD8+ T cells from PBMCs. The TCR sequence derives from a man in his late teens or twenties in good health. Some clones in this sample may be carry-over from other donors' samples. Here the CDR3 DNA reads TGTGCCAGCAGTTTAGGGCGGACAGGGCTAAACACCGGGGAGCTGTTTTTT. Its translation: CASSLGRTGLNTGELFF.